A single sample gave rise to the 8 T cell receptor beta chains below, sequenced in a study of blood T cell repertoires in COVID-19. The repertoire was sequenced with immunoSEQ multiplex PCR; TCRdb's copy has only in-frame clones and lacks some. The sample lists roughly 300,000 clones; 85% to 90% were seen once. Sequenced sample: PBMCs or T cells enriched from blood (not recorded which). These receptors all come from a man aged 25-45 years who had recovered from COVID-19.

This chain connects TRBV2 to TRBJ2-1; 11 nucleotides align to TRBD1. The V gene end was trimmed by 1 base and the J gene end by 1 base; junction bases not matched to a gene: 9. Germline assignment: CDR1 SNHLY and CDR2 FYNNEI. The CDR3 totals 19 residues. The CDR3 DNA reads TGTGCCAGCAGTGAAGAGGGGACAGGGGGTAGTGGGTCCTACAATGAGCAGTTCTTC. This gives the protein CASSEEGTGGSGSYNEQFF.

The chain's CDR3 is CASSPRYSPGSSYNEQFF. The CDR3 coding sequence is TGTGCCAGCTCACCACGTTACTCGCCGGGGAGCTCCTACAATGAGCAGTTCTTC. The chain links TRBV18 to TRBJ2-1; TRBD2 might be the D (5 bases). The CDR3 has 18 amino acids. Trimming took off 1 base at V and 0 bases at J, with 16 bases between the two ends. Germline V gene data show CDR1 as KGHSH and CDR2 as LQKENI.

The chain recombines TRBV3-1 (or the pseudogene TRBV3-2) with TRBJ1-2, with 10 bases aligning to TRBD1. The CDR3 runs 14 residues. The J segment lost 4 bases and the V segment lost 3 bases, leaving 2 bases of the junction unmatched. CDR1 is LGHDT and CDR2 is YNNKEL in the germline V gene (reference sequence). The CDR3 DNA reads as TGTGCCAGCAGCCAGGGACAGGGGTTCTATGGCTACACCTTC. Its translation is CASSQGQGFYGYTF.

This chain uses TRBV28 with TRBJ1-5; D uncertain. Germline V gene sequence: CDR1 MDHEN, CDR2 SYDVKM. V was cut by 2 bases and J by 0 bases, with 5 bases left in between. CDR3 size: 14 residues. Written as DNA, the CDR3 is TGTGCCAGCAGTTTAGTCTATAGCAATCAGCCCCAGCATTTT. Translation: CASSLVYSNQPQHF.

The V gene is TRBV7-9, the J gene TRBJ2-2; 9 positions match TRBD2. This CDR3 has 15 residues. The V gene's germline CDR1 is SEHNR and CDR2 FQNEAQ (reference sequence). V shed 4 bases and J 6 bases; nucleotides not matched to a gene: 6. In nucleotides, the CDR3 is TGTGCCAGCAGCTCAGCGGGAGGACTCCCCGGGGAGCTGTTTTTT. It is translated as CASSSAGGLPGELFF.

The chain links TRBV18 to TRBJ1-4; D possibly corresponds to TRBD1 (6 bases). CDR1 is KGHSH and CDR2 is LQKENI in the germline V gene. Trimming stripped 5 bases from V and 8 bases from J, with 9 bases between. The CDR3 is 12 amino acids. Here the CDR3 DNA reads TGTGCCAGCTCAAGGACAGCGGAAAAACTGTTTTTT. This encodes CASSRTAEKLFF.

The chain recombines TRBV7-6 with TRBJ2-7, with D unclear. Trimming shortened V by 2 bases and J by 2 bases, and 13 bases separated the two germline ends. CDR3 size: 15 residues. The V gene's germline CDR1 is SGHVS and CDR2 FNYEAQ. In DNA, the CDR3 is TGTGCCAGCAGCTTAATTGGAGAAGGAGCCTACGAGCAGTACTTC. Translated, it gives CASSLIGEGAYEQYF.

The J gene is TRBJ1-2, the V gene TRBV5-1, with no clear D. The CDR3 is 14 residues long. V was shortened by 1 base and J by 0 bases, with 7 bases between the two germline ends. Germline-derived CDR1 and CDR2 are SGHRS and YFSETQ. The CDR3 region is CASSLLATNYGYTF. The CDR3 coding sequence is TGCGCCAGCAGCTTGTTGGCCACTAACTATGGCTACACCTTC.